What follows are 31 T cell receptor beta chains derived from one specimen sequenced in a study of T cell responses to AZD1222 COVID-19 vaccine. The assay was immunoSEQ multiplex PCR, and TCRdb's table has in-frame clones only and misses some. The table shows 140,000 to 150,000 clones, with approximately 85% occurring only once. Source: peripheral blood, taken on day 0 of AZD1222 vaccination. These receptors came from an adult in good health.

This clone was seen more than once but under ten times. The V gene is TRBV7-9, the J gene TRBJ2-2; TRBD1 matches at 7 bases. From germline, CDR1 is SEHNR and CDR2 FQNEAQ (reference sequence). V lost 1 base to trimming and J lost 2 bases; unmatched junction nucleotides: 10. This CDR3 is 18 amino acids long. The CDR3 DNA is TGTGCCAGCAGCTTAGGTTTCATAGGGACAGTCAACACCGGGGAGCTGTTTTTT. It codes for CASSLGFIGTVNTGELFF.

This chain connects TRBV19 to TRBJ1-1; 7 bases are a match to TRBD1. With V trimmed by 4 bases and J by 1 base, 3 bases remained unmatched. Per germline, CDR1 LNHDA and CDR2 SQIVND (reference sequence). This CDR3 is 14 amino acids long. In nucleotides, the CDR3 is TGTGCCAGTAGTACCCACAGGGGGAACACTGAAGCTTTCTTT. Protein: CASSTHRGNTEAFF.

The chain carries TRBV28 and TRBJ1-3; possible D gene TRBD1, 5 bases. Trimming removed 7 bases from V and 0 bases from J, with 10 bases in between. The CDR3 extends over 14 amino acids. Looked up from germline, CDR1 is MDHEN and CDR2 is SYDVKM. This CDR3 is CASNTGGSGNTIYF. The CDR3 nucleotides read TGTGCCAGCAATACCGGGGGCTCTGGAAACACCATATATTTT.

This clone was recorded once. The rearrangement links TRBV5-1 to TRBJ2-7, with TRBD2 identical over 9 bases. Trimming took 0 bases from V and 6 from J; bases not matched to a gene: 7. Germline loops: CDR1 SGHRS, CDR2 YFSETQ. CDR3 length equals 15 residues. CDR3 DNA: TGCGCCAGCAGCTTGGCGGCGGGAGGGCCCAGCGAGCAGTACTTC. The encoded protein is CASSLAAGGPSEQYF.

The chain is built from TRBV15 and TRBJ1-2; D possibly corresponds to TRBD1 (6 bases). V was clipped by 5 bases and J by 0 bases, with 13 bases between them. CDR1 is LNHNV and CDR2 is YYDKDF in the germline V gene (reference sequence). CDR3 length: 15 residues. The chain's CDR3 is CATSVGGLANYGYTF. The DNA of the CDR3 is TGTGCCACCAGCGTGGGGGGGCTAGCTAACTATGGCTACACCTTC.

V usage is TRBV18 and J usage is TRBJ2-7; the D gene is possibly TRBD1 (5 bases). V was trimmed by 2 bases and J by 2 bases, leaving 7 bases between them. This CDR3 is 13 amino acids long. CDR1 KGHSH and CDR2 LQKENI come from the germline V gene. CDR3 in DNA: TGTGCCAGCTCACCAGACAGCACCTACGAGCAGTACTTC. Protein product: CASSPDSTYEQYF.

This chain uses TRBV3-1 (or the pseudogene TRBV3-2) with TRBJ1-1; 9 nucleotides line up with TRBD1. Germline CDR1 LGHDT, CDR2 YNNKEL (reference sequence). This CDR3 region has 18 residues. Trimming removed 0 bases from V and 5 bases from J; junction bases left unmatched: 13. CDR3 coding DNA: TGTGCCAGCAGCCAAGATCTATTGGACAGGGGCCCTAGGACTGAAGCTTTCTTT. Amino acid sequence: CASSQDLLDRGPRTEAFF.

This clone appeared a single time. CDR3 protein: CAIRGLASTDTQYF. The CDR3 coding sequence is TGTGCCATCAGGGGACTAGCGAGCACAGATACGCAGTATTTT. The chain couples TRBV10-3 to TRBJ2-3; 10 bases line up with TRBD2. The CDR3 is made up of 14 amino acids. The V gene end was trimmed by 6 bases and the J gene end by 0 bases; junction bases not matched to a gene: 0. The V gene's germline CDR1 is ENHRY and CDR2 SYGVKD.

This chain joins TRBV10-2 and TRBJ2-7, with unresolved D. V was trimmed by 4 bases and J by 0 bases, leaving 13 bases between them. The germline V gene has CDR1 WSHSY and CDR2 SAAADI. This CDR3 is 15 amino acids long. The CDR3 reads CASSGWAAHSYEQYF. The CDR3, as DNA: TGCGCCAGCAGTGGCTGGGCGGCCCACTCCTACGAGCAGTACTTC.

The gene calls are TRBV5-1 and TRBJ2-7, with a possible D match to TRBD2 (7 bases). The CDR3 runs 15 residues. The V gene's germline CDR1 is SGHRS and CDR2 YFSETQ. V was clipped by 4 bases and J by 6 bases, with 20 bases between them. The CDR3 DNA reads TGCGCCAGCAGCGTAGGGGGGGCCCTCGTCTCCGAGCAGTACTTC. This gives the protein CASSVGGALVSEQYF.

V usage is TRBV10-1 and J usage is TRBJ2-3; D is perhaps TRBD1 or TRBD2 (5 bases each). Deletions cut 0 bases from V and 5 bases from J, with 15 bases between. Germline values: CDR1 WNHNN, CDR2 SYGVQD (reference sequence). The CDR3 consists of 16 residues. CDR3 sequence (DNA): TGCGCCAGCAGTGAGTCGGTGAGGGGATGGGGAGATACGCAGTATTTT. Translation: CASSESVRGWGDTQYF.

V usage is TRBV6-1 and J usage is TRBJ1-5; D is undetermined. V lost 3 bases and J 7 bases, leaving 10 bases between the germline ends. This CDR3 region has 13 residues. Germline CDR1 is MNHNS and CDR2 is SASEGT. CDR3 bases: TGTGCCAGCAGTGATCACTATTCCCAGCCCCAGCATTTT. This codes for CASSDHYSQPQHF.

As to this clone: A read error may produce the germline difference seen at one junction end. This chain connects TRBV18 to TRBJ1-5; a possible D gene is TRBD1 (6 bases). The CDR3 consists of 14 residues. The germline V gene has CDR1 KGHSH and CDR2 LQKENI. CDR3 loop: CASSPMTGNQPQHF. As DNA, the CDR3 is TGTGCCAGCTCACCAATGACAGGCAACCAGCCCCAGCATTTT.

This chain links TRBV4-1 with TRBJ2-5; 11 nucleotides line up with TRBD2. V lost 5 bases and J lost 0; bases outside the gene matches: 20. Germline V gene sequence: CDR1 MGHRA, CDR2 YSYEKL. CDR3 length equals 21 residues. Here the CDR3 DNA reads TGCGCCAGCAGCAAAGCGCTACCCGGGACTAGCGGAGGGGGACACCAAGAGACCCAGTACTTC. Its protein product is CASSKALPGTSGGGHQETQYF.

The V gene is TRBV9, the J gene TRBJ1-3; D might be TRBD1 (5 bases). V was cut by 3 bases and J by 0 bases, with 16 bases left in between. The CDR3 totals 17 residues. CDR1 is SGDLS and CDR2 is YYNGEE in the germline V gene. The CDR3 here is CASSASERQISGNTIYF. The DNA for the CDR3 is TGTGCCAGCAGCGCCTCCGAGAGACAGATCTCTGGAAACACCATATATTTT.

The chain joins TRBV1 to TRBJ2-1; the table assigns TRBD2, which was not confirmed against the DNA. TRBV1 is an annotated pseudogene. The CDR3 consists of 12 residues. CDR3 residues: CTSSQAKNEQFF. In DNA, the CDR3 is TGCACCAGCAGCCAAGCTAAAAATGAGCAGTTCTTC.

The chain uses TRBV20-1 and TRBJ2-7, with a possible D match to TRBD1 (5 bases). Trimming shortened V by 6 bases and J by 5 bases, and 11 bases separated the two germline ends. This CDR3 comprises 11 residues. The germline V gene encodes CDR1 DFQATT and CDR2 SNEGSKA (reference sequence). The chain's CDR3 is CSAGQGDEQYF. The DNA for the CDR3 is TGCAGTGCCGGGCAGGGCGACGAGCAGTACTTC.

The chain employs TRBV20-1 and TRBJ1-2, with D possibly being TRBD1 (6 bases). Germline V gives CDR1 DFQATT, CDR2 SNEGSKA (reference sequence). V gave up 3 bases and J gave up 4 bases, with 15 bases separating them. The CDR3 totals 14 residues. DNA for the CDR3: TGCAGTGCTAGTACCGAGGGGGTGGGCTATGGCTACACCTTC. It encodes CSASTEGVGYGYTF.

This clone has only a few counts. CDR3 in DNA: TGTGCCAGCAGTTTTGACAGGAACTATGGCTACACCTTC. This encodes CASSFDRNYGYTF. The chain couples TRBV6-5 to TRBJ1-2; D possibly corresponds to TRBD1 (6 bases). CDR1 MNHEY and CDR2 SVGAGI come from the germline V gene. The CDR3 spans 13 residues. The V and J ends lost 4 bases and 2 bases respectively, with 8 bases between them.

This clone was seen only once. The rearrangement links TRBV5-1 to TRBJ1-1, with unresolved D. Trimming stripped 4 bases from V and 0 bases from J, with 13 bases between. Germline loops: CDR1 SGHRS, CDR2 YFSETQ. The CDR3 consists of 15 residues. CDR3 in DNA: TGCGCCAGCAGCAGGGAGGTAGCATTGAACACTGAAGCTTTCTTT. Residues: CASSREVALNTEAFF.

The rearrangement uses TRBV25-1 and TRBJ2-7; D might be TRBD1 (5 bases). There are 13 residues in the CDR3. Trimming stripped 8 bases from V and 3 bases from J, with 14 bases between. Germline CDR1 and CDR2: MGHDK and SYGVNS. CDR3 sequence: CASSWGDFYEQYF. The CDR3 nucleotides read TGTGCCAGCTCGTGGGGCGACTTCTACGAGCAGTACTTC.

In this sample, this clone turned up a few times. V is TRBV5-1 and J is TRBJ2-5; tentative D call: TRBD2 (5 bases). From germline, CDR1 is SGHRS and CDR2 YFSETQ. The CDR3 consists of 14 residues. V shed 4 bases and J shed 3 bases, with 13 bases lying between them. The DNA of the CDR3 is TGCGCCAGCAGCCCCCTCCCTAGCAAAGAGACCCAGTACTTC. Translation: CASSPLPSKETQYF.

The chain employs TRBV5-5 and TRBJ2-5, with 8 bases lining up with TRBD1. This CDR3 comprises 14 residues. CDR1 SGHKS and CDR2 YYEKEE come from the germline V gene (reference sequence). The ends lost 5 bases at V and 4 bases at J; junction bases unmatched: 7. CDR3 amino acids: CASRPYRGLETQYF. The CDR3 coding sequence is TGTGCCAGCAGACCCTACAGGGGGTTAGAGACCCAGTACTTC.

The chain joins TRBV4-1 to TRBJ2-1; D is undetermined. The CDR3 runs to 14 residues. The ends were cut back, 4 bases at V and 6 bases at J, with 13 bases in the middle. The germline V gene has CDR1 MGHRA and CDR2 YSYEKL. The CDR3 here is CASSPKKGGNEQFF. For the CDR3, the DNA is TGCGCCAGCAGCCCTAAAAAGGGTGGCAATGAGCAGTTCTTC.

V is TRBV6-5 and J is TRBJ2-3; 7 bases match TRBD2. This CDR3 spans 15 amino acids. Germline CDR1 reads MNHEY; CDR2 reads SVGAGI. V lost 6 bases to trimming and J lost 3 bases; unmatched junction nucleotides: 9. CDR3 sequence: CASSRLAGATDTQYF. CDR3 DNA sequence: TGTGCCAGCAGCAGACTAGCAGGAGCAACAGATACGCAGTATTTT.

J is TRBJ2-7 and V is TRBV16; 8 bases agree with TRBD2. V was pared by 3 bases and J by 0 bases, with 7 bases of the junction left unmatched. From germline, CDR1 is KGHSY and CDR2 FQNENV. The CDR3 extends over 16 amino acids. DNA for the CDR3: TGTGCCAGCAGCCACCGGGAGGGCCAGGGCTCCTACGAGCAGTACTTC. This encodes CASSHREGQGSYEQYF.

This chain uses TRBV9 with TRBJ1-3, with 7 positions matching TRBD1. Unmatched junction bases numbered 5, after V lost 0 bases and J lost 2 bases. There are 16 residues in the CDR3. Germline-derived CDR1 and CDR2 are SGDLS and YYNGEE. The CDR3 here is CASSVVAQGTGNTIYF. CDR3 DNA: TGTGCCAGCAGCGTAGTTGCACAGGGGACTGGAAACACCATATATTTT.

This clone was detected a few times. J is TRBJ2-3 and V is TRBV11-2; 9 bases are shared with TRBD1. Germline V lookup: CDR1 SGHAT, CDR2 FQNNGV. The J segment lost 2 bases and the V segment lost 6 bases, leaving 15 bases of the junction unmatched. The CDR3 totals 18 residues. CDR3 in amino acids: CASSSPGQGVDLTDTQYF. The CDR3 DNA reads as TGTGCCAGCAGTTCACCGGGACAGGGCGTTGATCTCACAGATACGCAGTATTTT.

The table lists this clone with a few counts. The V gene is TRBV3-1 (or the pseudogene TRBV3-2), the J gene TRBJ1-3; 7 bases are a match to TRBD1. The germline V gene has CDR1 LGHDT and CDR2 YNNKEL (reference sequence). The CDR3 totals 15 residues. V lost 4 bases and J lost 8; bases outside the gene matches: 11. CDR3 amino acids: CASSPRNRGVYTIYF. The CDR3 nucleotides read TGTGCCAGCAGCCCCCGCAACAGGGGAGTATACACCATATATTTT.

This clone came up once. One junction end disagrees with the germline gene, perhaps due to a read error. J is TRBJ2-5 and V is TRBV18, with 9 nucleotides matching TRBD1. This CDR3 is built from 15 residues. The V gene's germline CDR1 is KGHSH and CDR2 LQKENI. CDR3 in amino acids: CASSRTGQGPEAQYF. CDR3 sequence (DNA): TGTGCCAGCTCACGAACCGGACAGGGGCCAGAGGCCCAGTACTTC.

This chain uses TRBV9 with TRBJ1-3; a possible D gene is TRBD1 (5 bases). V was cut by 3 bases and J by 0 bases, with 10 bases left in between. The CDR3 extends over 15 amino acids. The V gene's germline CDR1 is SGDLS and CDR2 YYNGEE. The CDR3 here is CASSGDLSSGNTIYF. CDR3 in DNA: TGTGCCAGCAGCGGGGACTTGAGCTCTGGAAACACCATATATTTT.